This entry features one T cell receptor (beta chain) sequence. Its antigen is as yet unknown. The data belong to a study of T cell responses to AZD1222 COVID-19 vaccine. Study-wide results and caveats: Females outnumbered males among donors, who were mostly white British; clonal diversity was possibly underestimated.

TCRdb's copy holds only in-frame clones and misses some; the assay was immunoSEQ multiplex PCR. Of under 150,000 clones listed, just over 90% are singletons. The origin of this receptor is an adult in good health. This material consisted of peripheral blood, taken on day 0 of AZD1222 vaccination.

DNA of the CDR3: TGTGCCAGCAGCTACGGGACGAACTATGGCTACACCTTC. This encodes CASSYGTNYGYTF. The rearrangement links TRBV7-2 to TRBJ1-2; D possibly corresponds to TRBD1 (5 bases). The germline V gene has CDR1 SGHTA and CDR2 FQGNSA. The V and J ends lost 4 bases and 2 bases respectively, with 8 bases between them. The CDR3 spans 13 residues.